This T cell receptor beta chain was sequenced in a study of early T cells in non-severe SARS-CoV-2 infection. MiXCR, run by TCRdb on the 5' RACE reads, gives a single entry per CDR3 protein. The data show around 56,000 distinct CDR3 sequences, with 13% seen just once and 9.3% held by the top ten. The table lists this clonotype with a few counts. The ends were cut back, 3 bases at V and 6 bases at J, with 16 bases in the middle. The CDR3 loop spans 16 amino acids. CDR1 and CDR2 from the germline V gene are KGHDR and SFDVKD. The rearrangement uses TRBV24-1 and TRBJ2-2, with unresolved D. The sample was whole blood, taken at baseline. The receptor was derived from an adult who was a healthcare worker with PCR-confirmed SARS-CoV-2 infection or an uninfected control (not recorded which). The CDR3 DNA sequence: TGTGCCACCAGTGATCCCCAAAGGTTGTCCTCCGGGGAGCTGTTTTTT. Translation: CATSDPQRLSSGELFF.